This T cell receptor beta chain was documented in a study of cytotoxic CD8 clonotypes in ibrutinib-treated CLL. Overall study: Across the patients, approximately 12 were relapsed/refractory, around 16 treatment-naive and roughly 18 IGHV unmutated. Investigators collected response samples after a median about 12 months of treatment, range 6 to 36.

As to this clone: What it binds is unknown.

Study conclusions and caveats: Baseline clonality was higher than in age-matched healthy donors and moved in step with circulating CD8+ T-cell counts. Increased clonality at ibrutinib response gave way to a return toward baseline at progression.

This CDR3 is built from 15 residues. Germline CDR1 and CDR2: MGHRA and YSYEKL. V lost 2 bases, J lost 5 bases, and 5 bases stayed unmatched. Assay used: immunoSEQ multiplex PCR; TCRdb lists only in-frame clones, some missing. This sample yields around 70,000 clones, of which just over 90% are seen a single time; approximately 3.1% belongs to the top ten. Source: PBMCs, taken after 12 months of ibrutinib treatment. This receptor was taken from a human donor with chronic lymphocytic leukemia. The chain combines TRBV4-1 with TRBJ2-3; TRBD2 agrees at 9 bases. CDR3 protein: CASSQLSGSRDTQYF. DNA for the CDR3: TGCGCCAGCAGCCAACTTAGCGGGAGCCGAGATACGCAGTATTTT.